This T cell receptor (beta chain) was retrieved from a study of T cell changes during pregnancy in multiple sclerosis. The V segment lost 4 bases and the J segment 8 bases; nucleotides outside the gene matches: 4. The CDR3 runs to 12 residues. From germline, CDR1 is SEHNR and CDR2 FQNEAQ (reference sequence). The table came from immunoSEQ multiplex PCR; TCRdb's copy has only in-frame clones and leaves some out. Among roughly 36,000 clones listed, 75% to 95% were seen once. This clone was detected only once. This receptor was identified in a female donor with multiple sclerosis, enrolled in a pregnancy study. The sample consisted of CD8+ T cells from peripheral blood mononuclear cells, taken in the second trimester of pregnancy. This sequence joins TRBV7-9 and TRBJ1-2; 7 bases align to TRBD1. CDR3 sequence (DNA): TGTGCCAGCAGCTCGACAGGGTTAGGCTACACCTTC. This gives the protein CASSSTGLGYTF.